This is a list of T cell receptor beta chains from one sample in a study of T cells in Graves' hyperthyroidism and ophthalmopathy. TCRdb re-derived calls from the multiplex PCR reads in MiXCR, one entry per CDR3 protein. Found here are about 290,000 distinct CDR3 sequences, 16% of them singletons; the top ten hold around a third. The sample was blood. Source of these receptors: a man aged 25-45 years with Graves' hyperthyroidism. CDR3s include the opening cysteine and the closing phenylalanine or tryptophan. A D gene is named only where the DNA matches it firmly.

j_gene: TRBJ1-1; v_gene: TRBV19; d_gene: .; CDR3aa: CASSTFPGRNTEAFF
j_gene: TRBJ1-2; v_gene: TRBV12-3/TRBV12-4; d_gene: .; CDR3aa: CASRRGHYGYTF
j_gene: TRBJ2-5; v_gene: TRBV29-1; d_gene: TRBD1; CDR3aa: CSVGWDRGRETQYF
j_gene: TRBJ2-7; v_gene: TRBV6-1; d_gene: .; CDR3aa: CASSDLMYEQYF
j_gene: TRBJ2-1; v_gene: TRBV5-1; d_gene: TRBD2; CDR3aa: CASSRSKREGVNEQFF
j_gene: TRBJ2-5; v_gene: TRBV20-1; d_gene: TRBD1; CDR3aa: CSARAPGQGGGGTQYF
j_gene: TRBJ1-5; v_gene: TRBV4-1; d_gene: .; CDR3aa: CASSQQDIPGFNQPQHF
j_gene: TRBJ1-5; v_gene: TRBV28; d_gene: .; CDR3aa: CASTNQNRVGNQPQHF
j_gene: TRBJ1-4; v_gene: TRBV19; d_gene: .; CDR3aa: CASSIGNGGKLFF
j_gene: TRBJ2-1; v_gene: TRBV29-1; d_gene: .; CDR3aa: CSVDTGTHQFF
j_gene: TRBJ2-6; v_gene: TRBV6-1; d_gene: .; CDR3aa: CATQAGANVLTF
j_gene: TRBJ2-1; v_gene: TRBV27; d_gene: .; CDR3aa: CASSLSQAARSEQFF
j_gene: TRBJ1-6; v_gene: TRBV11-2; d_gene: .; CDR3aa: CASSLTAKDSPLHF
j_gene: TRBJ1-4; v_gene: TRBV20-1; d_gene: .; CDR3aa: CSARDHQGAATNEKLFF
j_gene: TRBJ2-3; v_gene: TRBV5-1; d_gene: .; CDR3aa: CASSFTVGVTDTQYF
j_gene: TRBJ2-1; v_gene: TRBV6-1; d_gene: TRBD2; CDR3aa: CASSQRGSYNEQFF
j_gene: TRBJ1-5; v_gene: TRBV6-1; d_gene: TRBD1; CDR3aa: CASGTGERSQPQHF
j_gene: TRBJ2-7; v_gene: TRBV4-1; d_gene: TRBD1; CDR3aa: CASSQERTGVWQYF
j_gene: TRBJ2-1; v_gene: TRBV6-5; d_gene: .; CDR3aa: CASSYSGSARYNEQFF
j_gene: TRBJ2-5; v_gene: TRBV5-1; d_gene: .; CDR3aa: CASSLSQETQYF
j_gene: TRBJ1-1; v_gene: TRBV11-3; d_gene: TRBD1; CDR3aa: CASSLGQGAANTDAYF
j_gene: TRBJ1-6; v_gene: TRBV28; d_gene: .; CDR3aa: CASSFSLSPLHF
j_gene: TRBJ1-1; v_gene: TRBV10-3; d_gene: .; CDR3aa: CATEAGGSVTEAFF
j_gene: TRBJ2-2; v_gene: TRBV5-1; d_gene: TRBD2; CDR3aa: CASSLGAGGSGRELFF